These 2 T cell receptor beta chains came from one sample sequenced in a study of T cells after yellow fever vaccination. TCRdb ran MiXCR on the 5' RACE reads and lists one entry per CDR3 protein. The data hold roughly 520,000 distinct CDR3 sequences, with 20% to 25% observed a single time. This sample comprised PBMCs, obtained 21 days after the first yellow fever vaccination. The receptors stem from a man aged 18 to 29 who received the YFV17D yellow fever vaccine.

The chain has TRBV12-3 or TRBV12-4 and TRBJ2-1; 14 bases agree with TRBD2. CDR3 size: 15 residues. Germline trimming cut 6 bases from V and 10 bases from J; bases unmatched to any gene: 8. This CDR3 is CASRSTSGGAKEQFF. In DNA form, the CDR3 reads TGTGCCAGCAGATCGACTAGCGGGGGGGCCAAAGAGCAGTTCTTC.

This clonotype was counted ten times or more. This rearrangement joins TRBV5-1 to TRBJ1-1; D ambiguous. Trimming removed 4 bases from V and 3 bases from J, with 13 bases in between. CDR3 size: 14 residues. CDR1 and CDR2 (germline): SGHRS, YFSETQ. The CDR3 sequence is CASSLPGSYTEAFF. Here the CDR3 DNA reads TGCGCCAGCAGCCTGCCCGGGAGCTACACTGAAGCTTTCTTT.